This note documents a single TCR beta chain sequence. The data were taken from a study of blood T cell repertoires in COVID-19. At the level of the study: From the United States, Italy and Spain came samples of acute and convalescent COVID-19. T cells, B-cell-depleted T cells, or PBMCs supplied cDNA or gDNA.

This CDR3 has 15 residues. CDR1 SGHRS and CDR2 YFSETQ come from the germline V gene. V dropped 4 bases and J dropped 2; count of bases not matched to a gene: 6. Assay: immunoSEQ multiplex PCR; the TCRdb copy retains only in-frame clones and omits some. The data show about 11,000 clones, around 91% seen once. This rearrangement joins TRBV5-1 to TRBJ1-2, with TRBD1 matching over 9 bases. The receptor was isolated from a human donor in a cohort sampled during active COVID-19. Sequenced input: peripheral blood. CDR3 protein: CASSPPGQGNYGYTF. CDR3 DNA: TGCGCCAGCAGCCCCCCCGGACAGGGGAACTATGGCTACACCTTC.